One and the same sample provided the 3 T cell receptor beta chains below, sequenced in a study of blood T cell repertoires in COVID-19 (TCRdb year 2020). The library was generated by the immunoSEQ multiplex PCR assay. TCRdb's version of the immuneACCESS table is confined to in-frame rearrangements and falls short of the full clone set. An unresolved V gene accounts for under half of the shortfall where checked; the remainder is of unknown origin. For this sample the table gives about 80,000 clones, of which about four fifths were detected only once. The ten most abundant clones make up 10% to 15% of the sample. Input material: peripheral blood. The receptor set was obtained from a man older than 75 with acute or convalescent COVID-19.

The V gene is TRBV19, the J gene TRBJ2-2; TRBD1 aligns across 8 bases. The ends lost 8 bases at V and 2 bases at J; junction bases unmatched: 7. The CDR3 is made up of 15 amino acids. Germline V CDR1 and CDR2: LNHDA, SQIVND (reference sequence). The CDR3 here is CASLRQGTNTGELFF. CDR3 in DNA: TGTGCCAGTCTCCGACAGGGGACAAACACCGGGGAGCTGTTTTTT.

The J gene is TRBJ1-2, the V gene TRBV5-6; D might be TRBD1 (5 bases). From germline, CDR1 is SGHDT and CDR2 YYEEEE. The V and J ends lost 3 bases and 7 bases respectively, with 25 bases between them. This CDR3 spans 17 amino acids. The CDR3 region has the DNA TGTGCCAGCAGCTCGACAAAATCCGGGGGGGTTATTTCTGGCTACACCTTC. Amino acid sequence: CASSSTKSGGVISGYTF.

The J gene is TRBJ1-1, the V gene TRBV25-1; 9 nucleotides line up with TRBD1. The germline V gene has CDR1 MGHDK and CDR2 SYGVNS. Germline trimming cut 6 bases from V and 1 base from J; bases unmatched to any gene: 0. The CDR3 length is 13 residues. The CDR3, as DNA: TGTGCCAGCAGACAGGGGGCGAACACTGAAGCTTTCTTT. It encodes CASRQGANTEAFF.